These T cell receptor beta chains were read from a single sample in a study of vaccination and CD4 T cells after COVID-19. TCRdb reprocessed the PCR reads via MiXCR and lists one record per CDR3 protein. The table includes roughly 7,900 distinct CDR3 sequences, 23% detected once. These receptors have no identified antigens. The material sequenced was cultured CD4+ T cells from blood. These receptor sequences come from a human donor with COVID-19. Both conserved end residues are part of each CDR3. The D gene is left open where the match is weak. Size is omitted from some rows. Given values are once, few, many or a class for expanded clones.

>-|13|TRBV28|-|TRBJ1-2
TGTGCCAGCTCGACACAGGGTCACTATGGCTACACCTTC
CASSTQGHYGYTF
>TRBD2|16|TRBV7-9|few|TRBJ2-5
TGTGCCAGCAGCTTAGTTAGCGGGGGGAGTCAAGAGACCCAGTACTTC
CASSLVSGGSQETQYF
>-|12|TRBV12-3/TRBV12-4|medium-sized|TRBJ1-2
TGTGCCAGCGCCCCGGGGGCATATGGCTACACCTTC
CASAPGAYGYTF
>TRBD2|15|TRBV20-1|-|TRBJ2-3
TGCAGTGCTATGCGGGGGGTCCTTGACACAGATACGCAGTATTTT
CSAMRGVLDTDTQYF
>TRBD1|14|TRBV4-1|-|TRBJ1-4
TGCGCCAGCAGTCGGACAGGGCTAAATGAAAAACTGTTTTTT
CASSRTGLNEKLFF
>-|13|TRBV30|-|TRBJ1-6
TGTGCCCGGGGTGGTGGCTATAATTCACCCCTCCACTTT
CARGGGYNSPLHF
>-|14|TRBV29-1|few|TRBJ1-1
TGCAGCGTTGAGAGAACAGGAGTGAACACTGAAGCTTTCTTT
CSVERTGVNTEAFF
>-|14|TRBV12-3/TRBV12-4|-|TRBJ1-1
TGTGCCAGCAGTTTTCTCTTAGGGCGGACTGAAGCTTTCTTT
CASSFLLGRTEAFF
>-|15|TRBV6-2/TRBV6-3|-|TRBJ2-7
TGTGCCAGCATCGACCCGAAGGGGCTCCACAACGAGCAGTACTTC
CASIDPKGLHNEQYF
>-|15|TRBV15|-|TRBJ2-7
TGTGCCACCCAGACAGAGCAGGGGAGCTCCTACGAGCAGTACTTC
CATQTEQGSSYEQYF
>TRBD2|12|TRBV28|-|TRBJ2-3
TGTGCCAGCGGTACTTCGCGGGGGTCGCAGTATTTT
CASGTSRGSQYF
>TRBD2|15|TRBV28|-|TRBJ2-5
TGTGCCAGCAGCCTCGGGACTAGGTTGGGGGAGACCCAGTACTTC
CASSLGTRLGETQYF
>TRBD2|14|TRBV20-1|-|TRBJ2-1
TGCAGTGCTAGAGAGCCAGCGGGGTCCAATGAGCAGTTCTTC
CSAREPAGSNEQFF
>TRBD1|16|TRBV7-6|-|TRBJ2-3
TGTGCCAGCAGCTCGAAAGGGACAGGGGCGGTAGATACGCAGTATTTT
CASSSKGTGAVDTQYF
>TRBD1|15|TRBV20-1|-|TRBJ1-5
TGCAGTGCTAGAGGGGGGGACAGGGGGCTTCAGCCCCAGCATTTT
CSARGGDRGLQPQHF
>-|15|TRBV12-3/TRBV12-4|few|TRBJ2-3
TGTGCCAGCAGTTTGAACTCAAAAATTTCAGATACGCAGTATTTT
CASSLNSKISDTQYF
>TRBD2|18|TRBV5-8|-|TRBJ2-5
TGTGCCAGCAGCTCCGGGAGTAGCGGGGGGGCAGGGCAAGAGACCCAGTACTTC
CASSSGSSGGAGQETQYF
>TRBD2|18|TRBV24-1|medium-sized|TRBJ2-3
TGTGCCACCAGTGACTCCGGGACTAGCGGGGGGGCCCCAGATACGCAGTATTTT
CATSDSGTSGGAPDTQYF
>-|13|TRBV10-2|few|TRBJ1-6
TGCGCCAGCAGTGAATCGGGATATTCACCCCTCCACTTT
CASSESGYSPLHF
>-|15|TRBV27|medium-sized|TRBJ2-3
TGTGCCAGCAGTTTAAAGGGGCCGAGCACAGATACGCAGTATTTT
CASSLKGPSTDTQYF
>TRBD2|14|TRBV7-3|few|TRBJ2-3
TGTGCCAGCAGCGACCCTAGCGGGGGCGGTACGCAGTATTTT
CASSDPSGGGTQYF
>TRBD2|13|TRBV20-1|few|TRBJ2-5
TGCAGTGCCAATAGCGGGGGGAGGGGGACCCAGTACTTC
CSANSGGRGTQYF
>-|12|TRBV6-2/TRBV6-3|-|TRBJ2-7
TGTGCCAGCAGTAGGGACGGAGTCTGGCAGTACTTC
CASSRDGVWQYF
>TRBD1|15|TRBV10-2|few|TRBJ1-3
TGCGCCAGCAGTGAGTCGCGGACAGGGGGAAACACCATATATTTT
CASSESRTGGNTIYF
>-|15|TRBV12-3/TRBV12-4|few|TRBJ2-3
TGTGCCAGCAGAGGCGGGCTTGGGTTTAGGTATACGCAGTATTTT
CASRGGLGFRYTQYF
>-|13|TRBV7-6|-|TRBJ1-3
TGTGCCAGCAGCTCAGGGTCTGGAAACACCATATATTTT
CASSSGSGNTIYF
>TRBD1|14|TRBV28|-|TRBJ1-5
TGTGCCAGCAGCCCGGACAGGGGGTTCCAGCCCCAGCATTTT
CASSPDRGFQPQHF
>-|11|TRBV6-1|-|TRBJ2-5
TGTGCCAGCAGGTATAGAGAGACCCAGTACTTC
CASRYRETQYF
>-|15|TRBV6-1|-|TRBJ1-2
TGTGCCAGCCTGAGTAGGTACAGGGAATCCTATGGCTACACCTTC
CASLSRYRESYGYTF
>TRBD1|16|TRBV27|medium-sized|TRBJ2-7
TGTGCCAGCAGTTTACGGGCAGGGGGATTTAAGGTCGAGCAGTACTTC
CASSLRAGGFKVEQYF